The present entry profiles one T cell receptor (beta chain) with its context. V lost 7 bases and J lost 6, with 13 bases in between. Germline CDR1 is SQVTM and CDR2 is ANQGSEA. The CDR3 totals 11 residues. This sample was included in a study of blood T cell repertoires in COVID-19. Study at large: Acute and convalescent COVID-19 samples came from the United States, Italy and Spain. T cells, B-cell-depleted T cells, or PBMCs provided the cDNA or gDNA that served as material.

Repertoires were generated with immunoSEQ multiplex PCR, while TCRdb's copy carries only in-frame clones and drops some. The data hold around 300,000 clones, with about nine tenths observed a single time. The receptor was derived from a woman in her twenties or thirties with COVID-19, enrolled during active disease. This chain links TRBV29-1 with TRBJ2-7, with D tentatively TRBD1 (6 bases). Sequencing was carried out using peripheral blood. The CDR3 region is CSGRTVGEQYF. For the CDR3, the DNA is TGCAGCGGTCGGACAGTGGGCGAGCAGTACTTC.